The sequence of this T cell receptor beta chain was determined in a study of OX40 agonist ivuxolimab in advanced cancers. Looking at the study overall: Ivuxolimab was an agonistic, fully human IgG2 monoclonal antibody directed against OX40 (CD134), a costimulatory receptor. Intravenous ivuxolimab was administered to patients every 2 weeks at six dose levels: 0.01, 0.1, 0.3, 1.5, 3 and 10 mg/kg. Of the approximately 54 patients in dose escalation, about 20 had hepatocellular carcinoma, roughly 15 had melanoma, 9 had renal cell carcinoma and 9 had head and neck cancer. In the dose-escalation cohort, roughly four fifths of patients were male, and the mean age was about 55 years, with a range of roughly 23 to 85. Prior anti-PD-1, anti-PD-L1 or anti-CTLA-4 therapy was permitted, and 40% of dose-escalation patients had received checkpoint inhibitors. Partial responses occurred in three dose-escalation patients: two with cutaneous melanoma and one with hepatocellular carcinoma. The point of sequencing TCRbeta in the periphery was to test whether ivuxolimab changed TCR sequence diversity and drove clonal T-cell expansion. The paper describes the monotherapy dose-escalation part (N = 52 patients) of the phase I trial of ivuxolimab. General study outcomes and caveats: After ivuxolimab, more expanded clones were found on average in CD8+ T cells than in CD4+ T cells. Partial responders in the 0.1-3.0 mg/kg groups had among the lowest normalized peripheral clonal expansion, especially among CD8+ T cells. Low levels of normalized T-cell clonal expansion were also seen in some patients who did not respond. Which antigens the clonally expanded peripheral T cells were specific for was not determined. At doses of 0.1 to 3.0 mg/kg, clonal expansion of both CD4+ and CD8+ T cells in blood was seen between baseline and week 6.

Genomic DNA was extracted from sorted cells for sequencing of the TCRbeta CDR3 region. The immunoSEQ Assay was used for sequencing of TCRbeta CDR3 regions. TCRdb's version of the immuneACCESS table is confined to in-frame rearrangements and falls short of the full clone set. An unresolved V gene accounts for under half of the shortfall where checked; the remainder is of unknown origin. The sample table shows fewer than 95,000 clones, and 65% to 90% are seen once. Of the sample, 0.5% to 0.7% is held by the ten largest clones. A word on this clone: The antigen this receptor binds is unknown. Per-base qualities were not stored, and no clone one base away is much larger.

The trial excluded patients who had a history of autoimmune disease or were on systemic immunosuppression. Peripheral blood for TCR sequencing was collected from all dose cohorts at baseline, on cycle 4 day 1, and on cycle 7 day 1. The samples were taken from a phase I, first-in-human, multicenter, open-label dose-escalation trial of ivuxolimab. Adults with locally advanced or metastatic melanoma, renal cell carcinoma, hepatocellular carcinoma or head and neck squamous cell carcinoma were enrolled in the trial. Before TCR sequencing, CD4+ and CD8+ T cells were separately sorted from peripheral blood. The CDR3 starts with the cysteine, ends with the phenylalanine, and has 16 residues. Only the CDR3 region is kept as DNA, spanning 48 bases read in frame from base 1. Looking up the germline V gene yields CDR1 ENHRY and CDR2 SYGVKD. At the junction V is shortened by 0 bases and J by 7 bases; bases outside the gene matches: 11.

The rearrangement joined TRBV10-3 to TRBJ2-7, and TRBD2 aligns with 8 junction nucleotides. The sequencing here drew on CD4+ or CD8+ T cells sorted from blood, taken in a trial of the OX40 agonist ivuxolimab. The sequence was obtained from an adult with an advanced solid tumor such as melanoma, head and neck, liver or kidney cancer. The CDR3 sequence is CAISESGGRGAREQYF. In nucleotides, the sequence is TGTGCCATCAGTGAGTCCGGCGGGCGGGGGGCAAGGGAGCAGTACTTC.